A selection of T cell receptor beta chains follows, all from one sample in a study of T cell responses to AZD1222 COVID-19 vaccine. The table came from immunoSEQ multiplex PCR; TCRdb's copy has only in-frame clones and leaves some out. This sample carries roughly 150,000 clones, 91% of them seen once, and the ten largest clones take approximately 5%. Material: peripheral blood, obtained on day 0 of AZD1222 vaccination. These receptors were collected from an adult in good health. Each CDR3 is given with its conserved first and last residue.

v_gene	j_gene	CDR3aa
TRBV28	TRBJ2-1	CASRLLAGGHEQFF
TRBV9	TRBJ2-7	CASSGETGFEQYF
TRBV28	TRBJ2-3	CASLGTDTQYF
TRBV28	TRBJ1-6	CASSGGAGGSPLHF
TRBV29-1	TRBJ2-1	CSVSYYNEQFF
TRBV6-5	TRBJ2-7	CASSYTKYEQYF
TRBV29-1	TRBJ2-3	CSVGQFSTDTQYF
TRBV28	TRBJ2-1	CASTTPVWDRKQFF
TRBV7-8	TRBJ2-3	CASSSLGGSSDTQYF
TRBV13	TRBJ1-1	CASSSALPGQGDMNTEAFF
TRBV9	TRBJ1-6	CASSVEGDNSPLHF
TRBV30	TRBJ1-5	CAWSVGFDQPQHF
TRBV10-3	TRBJ2-5	CAIRDPEAGPKETQYF
TRBV4-3	TRBJ2-1	CASSQVPGGRDEQFF
TRBV20-1	TRBJ2-1	CSASPGLAGGDSYNEQFF
TRBV9	TRBJ2-2	CASGRVAGGSTGELFF
TRBV14	TRBJ2-4	CASSQVGQEGIQYF
TRBV7-9	TRBJ2-5	CASNRQAAQETQYF
TRBV5-4	TRBJ1-2	CASSLGGNRVHGYTF
TRBV6-2/TRBV6-3	TRBJ1-2	CASSYLLGGAQDGYTF
TRBV19	TRBJ2-1	CASSRTSGSLNEQFF
TRBV27	TRBJ2-1	CASSSPGTSRYNEQFF
TRBV4-3	TRBJ2-3	CASSQDTFTDSTQYF
TRBV2	TRBJ1-1	CASSEQRGQGTEAFF
TRBV19	TRBJ2-4	CASSIDGGKNIQYF
TRBV5-1	TRBJ1-1	CASSLRPGTEAFF
TRBV5-1	TRBJ2-5	CASSPRGVRQAVETQYF
TRBV29-1	TRBJ1-2	CSVRTTGTDNYGYTF
TRBV11-2	TRBJ2-5	CASSSGTGFAETQYF
TRBV18	TRBJ1-4	CASSPYSLLGEDEKLFF
TRBV2	TRBJ2-3	CASSEWAGTSSSDTQYF
TRBV7-2	TRBJ2-3	CASSLLAGGQADTQYF
TRBV10-1	TRBJ2-7	CASSERQSYEQYF
TRBV28	TRBJ1-1	CASSPLRDRGTEAFF
TRBV28	TRBJ1-4	CASSTSVRASEKLFF
TRBV28	TRBJ1-3	CASSFRSLGGNTIYF
TRBV15	TRBJ1-1	CATSRDPGGTEAFF
TRBV19	TRBJ2-1	CASTSRGSTSTQFNEQFF
TRBV9	TRBJ2-2	CASKGSVNTGELFF
TRBV25-1	TRBJ1-4	CASSESSGFNEKLFF
TRBV6-5	TRBJ2-5	CASSYSSASGTETQYF
TRBV6-5	TRBJ1-2	CASTQGAETYGYTF
TRBV27	TRBJ2-3	CASSLALSADTQYF
TRBV5-1	TRBJ2-7	CASRGTPYGSYEQYF
TRBV27	TRBJ1-5	CASRQGTGVQPQHF
TRBV5-6	TRBJ2-2	CASSPGLGAGELFF
TRBV7-2	TRBJ2-2	CASSPQWGYTGELFF
TRBV5-1	TRBJ1-2	CASSSRPGTGGGMDGYTF
TRBV28	TRBJ2-2	CASSLLGSNTGELFF
TRBV5-6	TRBJ2-1	CASSLRPTSGRVNNEQFF
TRBV5-1	TRBJ2-2	CASSFTGLNTGELFF
TRBV24-1	TRBJ2-7	CATSDPGSSYEQYF
TRBV9	TRBJ2-1	CASSLRGQGKNEQFF
TRBV27	TRBJ2-7	CASRFLAGAHEQYF
TRBV28	TRBJ2-2	CASSPWGYRGLDTGELFF